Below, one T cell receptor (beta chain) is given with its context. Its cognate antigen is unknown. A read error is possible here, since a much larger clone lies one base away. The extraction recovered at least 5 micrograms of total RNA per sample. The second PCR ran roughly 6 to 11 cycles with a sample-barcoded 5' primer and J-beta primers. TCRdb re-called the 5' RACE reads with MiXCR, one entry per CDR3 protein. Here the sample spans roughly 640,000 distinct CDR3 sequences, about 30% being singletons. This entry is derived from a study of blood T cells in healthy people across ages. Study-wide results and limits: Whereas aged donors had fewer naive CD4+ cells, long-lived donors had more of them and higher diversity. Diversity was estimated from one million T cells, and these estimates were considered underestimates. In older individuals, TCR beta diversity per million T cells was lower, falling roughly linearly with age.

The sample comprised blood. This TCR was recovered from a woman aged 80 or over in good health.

CDR3 in DNA: TGTGCCAGCAGCACAAGACAGACCTCCTACAATGAGCAGTTCTTC. It translates to CASSTRQTSYNEQFF. The chain couples TRBV9 to TRBJ2-1; a weak D match, TRBD1 (5 bases). This CDR3 has 15 residues. Germline V CDR1 and CDR2: SGDLS, YYNGEE. The V end was cut by 4 bases, the J end by 0 bases, with 11 bases between. The full variable domain, with the rest looked up from reference TRBV9 and TRBJ2-1, is DSGVTQTPKHLITATGQRVTLRCSPRSGDLSVYWYQQSLDQGLQFLIQYYNGEERAKGNILERFSAQQFPDLHSELNLSSLELGDSALYFCASSTRQTSYNEQFFGPGTRLTVL.